This is a list of T cell receptor beta chains from one sample in a study of identical twins. Using its own MiXCR run on the 5' RACE reads, TCRdb lists one record per CDR3 protein. The sample shows fewer than 500,000 distinct CDR3 sequences, roughly a quarter of them seen only once. The same sample was also studied in work on T cells expressing NK-cell markers.

The sample taken for sequencing was CD4+ T cells sorted from blood. Every receptor here comes from a woman aged 18-35 years in good health. Both conserved end residues are part of each CDR3. A D gene is named only where the DNA matches it firmly. For some rows the clone size is stated as once, few or many, or as a class when expanded; others skip it.

-,TRBV6-1,-,TRBJ2-2,TGTGCCAGCAGTAGGAGCGGGACAGCAAACACCGGGGAGCTGTTTTTT,CASSRSGTANTGELFF
-,TRBV5-1,TRBD2,TRBJ2-1,TGCGCCAGCAGCTTGGGGGGGTTTGGAGCGGGAGTTTCAAATGAGCAGTTCTTC,CASSLGGFGAGVSNEQFF
-,TRBV6-6,-,TRBJ2-7,TGTGCCAGCAGTGCCAGACTAGACGGGGAGCAGTACTTC,CASSARLDGEQYF
-,TRBV5-1,TRBD1,TRBJ2-7,TGCGCCAGCAGCGGCACGGGACAGGGCTTCAACGAGCAGTACTTC,CASSGTGQGFNEQYF
few,TRBV7-2,-,TRBJ2-2,TGTGCCAGCAGCTCATACGGCCGGACTCTCAACACCGGGGAGCTGTTTTTT,CASSSYGRTLNTGELFF
-,TRBV9,-,TRBJ2-7,TGTGCCAGCTCCCTAAAGGGCCAACCTTCCTACGAGCAGTACTTC,CASSLKGQPSYEQYF
few,TRBV27,-,TRBJ2-1,TGTGCCAGCAGTTTAACTGGACAAAGGGGCAATGAGCAGTTCTTC,CASSLTGQRGNEQFF
-,TRBV10-1,-,TRBJ2-5,TGCGCCAGCGCCCCGGACAGCCAAGAGACCCAGTACTTC,CASAPDSQETQYF
many,TRBV20-1,-,TRBJ2-1,TGCAGTGCTACCATTTGGGGCCGATACAATGAGCAGTTCTTC,CSATIWGRYNEQFF
-,TRBV6-5,TRBD2,TRBJ2-1,TGTGCCAGCAGTTACTCGCTAGCGGGTCGGACCCCCCATGAGCAGTTCTTC,CASSYSLAGRTPHEQFF
few,TRBV18,TRBD2,TRBJ2-7,TGTGCCAGCTCACAGTGGCTAGCGGGCGGCGAGCAGTACTTC,CASSQWLAGGEQYF
few,TRBV7-3,-,TRBJ2-2,TGTGCCAGCAGCTTGTTGCAAGGAGGGGCCGGGGAGCTGTTTTTT,CASSLLQGGAGELFF
few,TRBV12-3/TRBV12-4,-,TRBJ2-5,TGTGCCAGCAGTTTAGGGCAGCTAATCCAAGAGACCCAGTACTTC,CASSLGQLIQETQYF
-,TRBV20-1,TRBD2,TRBJ2-3,TGCAGTGCTTTAGCGGGGGGGATAGATACGCAGTATTTT,CSALAGGIDTQYF
few,TRBV10-3,-,TRBJ2-1,TGTGCCATCAGTGAGTCGCCCGGGACTTCCTACAATGAGCAGTTCTTC,CAISESPGTSYNEQFF
few,TRBV4-3,-,TRBJ2-1,TGCGCCAGCAGCCCGGAGGCCTACAATGAGCAGTTCTTC,CASSPEAYNEQFF
-,TRBV2,-,TRBJ2-7,TGTGCCAGCATTCCAAGCGACATCTCCTACGAGCAGTACTTC,CASIPSDISYEQYF
few,TRBV13,TRBD1,TRBJ2-5,TGTGCCAGCAGCCCGGACAGGAGGGAGACCCAGTACTTC,CASSPDRRETQYF
-,TRBV29-1,-,TRBJ1-1,TGCAGCGTGATCAGGGGACTGAACACTGAAGCTTTCTTT,CSVIRGLNTEAFF
-,TRBV10-1,TRBD1,TRBJ2-3,TGCGCCAGCAGTGAGTACACGACAGGGATGGGCACAGATACGCAGTATTTT,CASSEYTTGMGTDTQYF
few,TRBV20-1,TRBD1,TRBJ2-2,TGCAGTGCGAGAACAGGGGGAGATGGCACCGGGGAGCTGTTTTTT,CSARTGGDGTGELFF
few,TRBV20-1,TRBD2,TRBJ2-3,TGCAGTGCCCCGGTGGGGGGGGTTGGCACAGATACGCAGTATTTT,CSAPVGGVGTDTQYF
few,TRBV10-3,-,TRBJ2-1,TGTGCCATCAGTTTCACCGGGACCGCACTCGATGAGCAGTTCTTC,CAISFTGTALDEQFF
-,TRBV5-1,-,TRBJ2-2,TGCGCCAGCAGCTCACCCTCACATAACACCGGGGAGCTGTTTTTT,CASSSPSHNTGELFF
few,TRBV7-9,TRBD1,TRBJ1-2,TGTGCCAGCAGGGGACAGGGGGATTATGGCTACACCTTC,CASRGQGDYGYTF
-,TRBV7-9,-,TRBJ1-4,TGTGCCAGCAGCCCCTCGGGGGGGGGTAATGAAAAACTGTTTTTT,CASSPSGGGNEKLFF
few,TRBV10-3,TRBD1,TRBJ1-1,TGTGCCATCAGTGCCGGAACAGGGGTGGTTAGGACTGAAGCTTTCTTT,CAISAGTGVVRTEAFF